This TCR beta chain stems from a study of vaccination effects on CD4 cells after COVID-19. Viral peptide pools were used in the ViraFEST assay to expand antigen-specific CD4+ T cells, and sequencing came afterward. Culture lasted about ten days before CD4+ T cell isolation. With respect to this clone: The target antigen is unknown.

Data came from immunoSEQ multiplex PCR; TCRdb stores just in-frame clones and leaves some out. The sample consists of roughly 50,000 clones, roughly 80% of them appearing once. The study's findings and limits: There were few convalescent patients in the study and no early post-infection timepoints.

This material consisted of CD4+ T cells from PBMCs cultured with HCoV-229E spike peptides, taken before COVID-19 vaccination. This sequence originates from a human donor who received a COVID-19 vaccine.

This CDR3 is CSVGGSGGTDTQYF. DNA for the CDR3: TGCAGCGTTGGTGGTAGCGGGGGCACAGATACGCAGTATTTT. This chain uses TRBV29-1 with TRBJ2-3; TRBD2 aligns across 8 bases. The CDR3 extends over 14 amino acids. Trimming at V came to 4 bases and at J to 1 base, leaving 4 bases not matched to a gene. Looked up from germline, CDR1 is SQVTM and CDR2 is ANQGSEA.